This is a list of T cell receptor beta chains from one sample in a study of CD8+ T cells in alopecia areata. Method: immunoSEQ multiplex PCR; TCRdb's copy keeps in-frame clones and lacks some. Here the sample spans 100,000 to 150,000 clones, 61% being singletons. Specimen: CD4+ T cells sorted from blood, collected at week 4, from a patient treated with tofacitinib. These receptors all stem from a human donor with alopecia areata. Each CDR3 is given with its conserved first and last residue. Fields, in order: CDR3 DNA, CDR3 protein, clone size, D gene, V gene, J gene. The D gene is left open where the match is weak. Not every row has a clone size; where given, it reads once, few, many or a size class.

CDR3 DNA: TGTGCCAGCAGTTCAAATCTACCAGGGGGCAGGGGATCCTACAATGAGCAGTTCTTC
CDR3 protein: CASSSNLPGGRGSYNEQFF
clone size: NA
D gene: TRBD1
V gene: TRBV27
J gene: TRBJ2-1

CDR3 DNA: TGTGCCGTCCAACCGGGACTAGCGAACATTCAGTACTTC
CDR3 protein: CAVQPGLANIQYF
clone size: NA
D gene: TRBD2
V gene: TRBV10-3
J gene: TRBJ2-4

CDR3 DNA: TGCAGCGTGGAGTTGGGCAGCTCTGGGGCCAACGTCCTGACTTTC
CDR3 protein: CSVELGSSGANVLTF
clone size: NA
D gene: NA
V gene: TRBV29-1
J gene: TRBJ2-6

CDR3 DNA: TGCGCCAGCAGCGGGGTTGGATACTACAATGAGCAGTTCTTC
CDR3 protein: CASSGVGYYNEQFF
clone size: NA
D gene: NA
V gene: TRBV5-1
J gene: TRBJ2-1

CDR3 DNA: TGTGCCAGCAGCCGGGACCCCCCCCCTGGGACAGGGAGTGGCTACACCTTC
CDR3 protein: CASSRDPPPGTGSGYTF
clone size: few
D gene: TRBD1
V gene: TRBV7-6
J gene: TRBJ1-2

CDR3 DNA: TGTGCCTGGAGTGTACAAAGTTCAGGGGTCGAGCAGTACTTC
CDR3 protein: CAWSVQSSGVEQYF
clone size: NA
D gene: NA
V gene: TRBV30
J gene: TRBJ2-7

CDR3 DNA: TGCGCCAGCAGCCAACTCAAGCGGGGGGGCAGGGATACGCAGTATTTT
CDR3 protein: CASSQLKRGGRDTQYF
clone size: NA
D gene: TRBD2
V gene: TRBV4-3
J gene: TRBJ2-3

CDR3 DNA: TGCAGCGTTTTTACAGATACGCAGTATTTT
CDR3 protein: CSVFTDTQYF
clone size: few
D gene: NA
V gene: TRBV29-1
J gene: TRBJ2-3

CDR3 DNA: TGCAGCGTAAGACAGGGAACGGACGAGCAGTACTTC
CDR3 protein: CSVRQGTDEQYF
clone size: NA
D gene: TRBD1
V gene: TRBV29-1
J gene: TRBJ2-7

CDR3 DNA: TGTGCCAGCACCACCTTGGGACAGGGAGGCGGTAACTATGGCTACACCTTC
CDR3 protein: CASTTLGQGGGNYGYTF
clone size: NA
D gene: TRBD1
V gene: TRBV27
J gene: TRBJ1-2

CDR3 DNA: TGCGCCAGCAGCCAAGATTCAGCGGGAGGGCCTTATGAGCAGTTCTTC
CDR3 protein: CASSQDSAGGPYEQFF
clone size: few
D gene: TRBD2
V gene: TRBV4-3
J gene: TRBJ2-1

CDR3 DNA: TGTGCCAGCAGAGGACAAGAGACCCAGTACTTC
CDR3 protein: CASRGQETQYF
clone size: NA
D gene: NA
V gene: TRBV28
J gene: TRBJ2-5

CDR3 DNA: TGTGCCAGCTACATCGGGACACAAGGCTACACCTTC
CDR3 protein: CASYIGTQGYTF
clone size: NA
D gene: NA
V gene: TRBV28
J gene: TRBJ1-2

CDR3 DNA: TGTGCCACCAGCAGAGATAGGGAGCCGGGACTAGCTACAGATACGCAGTATTTT
CDR3 protein: CATSRDREPGLATDTQYF
clone size: few
D gene: TRBD2
V gene: TRBV15
J gene: TRBJ2-3

CDR3 DNA: TGTGCCAGCAGCCTACGGACAGGGAGGGGAGAGACCCAGTACTTC
CDR3 protein: CASSLRTGRGETQYF
clone size: NA
D gene: NA
V gene: TRBV7-2
J gene: TRBJ2-5

CDR3 DNA: TGTGCCAGCAGCTTTTCTAGCGGGGGTACAGATACGCAGTATTTT
CDR3 protein: CASSFSSGGTDTQYF
clone size: few
D gene: TRBD2
V gene: TRBV7-3
J gene: TRBJ2-3

CDR3 DNA: TGTGCCAGCAGCCCAAGACAGGGGGCGGATGGCTACACCTTC
CDR3 protein: CASSPRQGADGYTF
clone size: NA
D gene: TRBD1
V gene: TRBV9
J gene: TRBJ1-2

CDR3 DNA: TGTGCCAGCGGTCTCGGGACCTCGGAAGCTTTCTTT
CDR3 protein: CASGLGTSEAFF
clone size: NA
D gene: NA
V gene: TRBV27
J gene: TRBJ1-1

CDR3 DNA: TGTGCCAGCTCACCACCAACTAGCAGGGATTCGACCCAGTACTTC
CDR3 protein: CASSPPTSRDSTQYF
clone size: NA
D gene: NA
V gene: TRBV18
J gene: TRBJ2-5

CDR3 DNA: TGCGCCAGCAGCCCCCTCCCGGCAGGGTATAACTATGGCTACACCTTC
CDR3 protein: CASSPLPAGYNYGYTF
clone size: NA
D gene: NA
V gene: TRBV4-1
J gene: TRBJ1-2

CDR3 DNA: TGTGCCAGCAGTGAAGATCGGCACACTGAAGCTTTCTTT
CDR3 protein: CASSEDRHTEAFF
clone size: NA
D gene: NA
V gene: TRBV2
J gene: TRBJ1-1

CDR3 DNA: TGTGCCAGCAGCTCCTGGACTAGCGGCCGCACAGATACGCAGTATTTT
CDR3 protein: CASSSWTSGRTDTQYF
clone size: few
D gene: TRBD2
V gene: TRBV7-9
J gene: TRBJ2-3

CDR3 DNA: TGTGCCAGCACCCTACAGGGGGGACCCTACGAGCAGTACTTC
CDR3 protein: CASTLQGGPYEQYF
clone size: NA
D gene: TRBD1
V gene: TRBV11-2
J gene: TRBJ2-7

CDR3 DNA: TGCGCCAGCAGCCAAACCCCCTTTTCGACTAGCAGATACAATGAGCAGTTCTTC
CDR3 protein: CASSQTPFSTSRYNEQFF
clone size: NA
D gene: TRBD2
V gene: TRBV4-1
J gene: TRBJ2-1

CDR3 DNA: TGTGCCAGCAGTCGGGACCACAGCCGCGGGTCACCCCTCCACTTT
CDR3 protein: CASSRDHSRGSPLHF
clone size: NA
D gene: NA
V gene: TRBV6-5
J gene: TRBJ1-6

CDR3 DNA: TGTGCCAGCACCAAGCGGACAGGGGGCGATTTCGCCGGGGAGCTGTTTTTT
CDR3 protein: CASTKRTGGDFAGELFF
clone size: NA
D gene: TRBD1
V gene: TRBV5-6
J gene: TRBJ2-2

CDR3 DNA: TGTGCCAGCAGCAAAGGACAGGGAGGTAGTGAGCAGTTCTTC
CDR3 protein: CASSKGQGGSEQFF
clone size: NA
D gene: TRBD1
V gene: TRBV9
J gene: TRBJ2-1

CDR3 DNA: TGTGCCAGCAGTTTTAGAGGGGGTACTGAAGCTTTCTTT
CDR3 protein: CASSFRGGTEAFF
clone size: NA
D gene: NA
V gene: TRBV27
J gene: TRBJ1-1

CDR3 DNA: TGCAGCGTTGCCTCGGACAGGGAGAACTATGGCTACACCTTC
CDR3 protein: CSVASDRENYGYTF
clone size: NA
D gene: TRBD1
V gene: TRBV29-1
J gene: TRBJ1-2

CDR3 DNA: TGCGCCAGCAGCCTCGACAGTAATCAGCCCCAGCATTTT
CDR3 protein: CASSLDSNQPQHF
clone size: NA
D gene: NA
V gene: TRBV5-1
J gene: TRBJ1-5

CDR3 DNA: TGTGCCTGGACTACCGTGGGGGCGAACACCGGGGAGCTGTTTTTT
CDR3 protein: CAWTTVGANTGELFF
clone size: NA
D gene: NA
V gene: TRBV30
J gene: TRBJ2-2

CDR3 DNA: TGTGCCAGCAGCTTGTGGTGGGCTAACTATGGCTACACCTTC
CDR3 protein: CASSLWWANYGYTF
clone size: NA
D gene: NA
V gene: TRBV5-6
J gene: TRBJ1-2

CDR3 DNA: TGTGCCAGCAGTACAGCCGGGGCTTACAATGAGCAGTTCTTC
CDR3 protein: CASSTAGAYNEQFF
clone size: NA
D gene: NA
V gene: TRBV5-6
J gene: TRBJ2-1

CDR3 DNA: TGTGCCAGCAGTTCGACAGGGGATAGCAATCAGCCCCAGCATTTT
CDR3 protein: CASSSTGDSNQPQHF
clone size: NA
D gene: TRBD1
V gene: TRBV5-4
J gene: TRBJ1-5

CDR3 DNA: TGTGCCAGCAGCTTGACAGATACGCAGTATTTT
CDR3 protein: CASSLTDTQYF
clone size: few
D gene: NA
V gene: TRBV7-2
J gene: TRBJ2-3

CDR3 DNA: TGTGCCAGCAGCTTAGTGTCGGCGGGGGCTCAAGGCAATGAGCAGTTCTTC
CDR3 protein: CASSLVSAGAQGNEQFF
clone size: NA
D gene: NA
V gene: TRBV7-6
J gene: TRBJ2-1

CDR3 DNA: TGCAGCGTTGCCGTCGTTCAGTCTGGGGGCGAGCAGTTCTTC
CDR3 protein: CSVAVVQSGGEQFF
clone size: NA
D gene: NA
V gene: TRBV29-1
J gene: TRBJ2-1

CDR3 DNA: TGTGCCAGCACTAAAGTCGACAGGGACGGGGAGCAGTTCTTC
CDR3 protein: CASTKVDRDGEQFF
clone size: NA
D gene: TRBD1
V gene: TRBV7-3
J gene: TRBJ2-1

CDR3 DNA: TGTGCCAGCAGCTTACCCCCCGGGTATGGCTACACCTTC
CDR3 protein: CASSLPPGYGYTF
clone size: NA
D gene: NA
V gene: TRBV11-2
J gene: TRBJ1-2

CDR3 DNA: TGTGCCAGCAGCTTATTAGCGGGGGGGCGCGATACGCAGTATTTT
CDR3 protein: CASSLLAGGRDTQYF
clone size: NA
D gene: TRBD2
V gene: TRBV7-8
J gene: TRBJ2-3

CDR3 DNA: TGTGCCAGCACGGTGTCAGCTTTACAAGAGACCCAGTACTTC
CDR3 protein: CASTVSALQETQYF
clone size: NA
D gene: NA
V gene: TRBV6-6
J gene: TRBJ2-5

CDR3 DNA: TGTGCCAGCAGTTCGTGGGCGGGAGGGCCCAATGAGCAGTTCTTC
CDR3 protein: CASSSWAGGPNEQFF
clone size: NA
D gene: TRBD2
V gene: TRBV6-6
J gene: TRBJ2-1

CDR3 DNA: TGTGCCAGCAGCTACCGACAGGGGGCTAACTATGGCTACACCTTC
CDR3 protein: CASSYRQGANYGYTF
clone size: NA
D gene: TRBD1
V gene: TRBV7-2
J gene: TRBJ1-2

CDR3 DNA: TGTGCCTGGAGTGTACGGTATGGCTACACCTTC
CDR3 protein: CAWSVRYGYTF
clone size: NA
D gene: NA
V gene: TRBV30
J gene: TRBJ1-2

CDR3 DNA: TGTGCCAGCTCACCGGGGGCGGTCCGTGAAGCTTTCTTT
CDR3 protein: CASSPGAVREAFF
clone size: NA
D gene: NA
V gene: TRBV18
J gene: TRBJ1-1